The 12 T cell receptor beta chains presented below share a single source sample, sequenced in a study of post-analysis software for immune sequencing data. Points from the study as a whole: In patients, about five TRBV segments were more frequent than in controls, with TRBV5-6, TRBV5-1 and TRBV20-1 among them.

Built from TCR beta cDNA, the libraries had unique molecular identifiers in them. In TCRdb, the PCR reads were re-called with MiXCR into one record per CDR3 protein. The sample lists about 810,000 distinct CDR3 sequences, roughly 50% occurring once. These receptors' antigens are unknown. Sequenced sample: blood. These receptors all stem from a girl aged 10 to 17 with multiple sclerosis.

The chain combines TRBV5-1 with TRBJ2-3; weak D call: TRBD2 (5 bases). The CDR3 has 15 amino acids. Germline V gene data show CDR1 as SGHRS and CDR2 as YFSETQ. Trimming left V 0 bases short and J 5 bases short, with 13 bases between. CDR3 DNA sequence: TGCGCCAGCAGCTTGGCCGCGGGTCAGGAAGATACGCAGTATTTT. Protein product: CASSLAAGQEDTQYF. The variable domain in full, completed from reference TRBV5-1 and TRBJ2-3, reads KAGVTQTPRYLIKTRGQQVTLSCSPISGHRSVSWYQQTPGQGLQFLFEYFSETQRNKGNFPGRFSGRQFSNSRSEMNVSTLELGDSALYLCASSLAAGQEDTQYFGPGTRLTVL.

The chain combines TRBV20-1 with TRBJ2-7, with D hard to call. The CDR3 is made up of 16 amino acids. V lost 3 bases, J lost 0 bases, and 18 bases lay in between. CDR1 and CDR2 (germline): DFQATT, SNEGSKA (reference sequence). Here the CDR3 reads CSASRKDPDDSYEQYF. In nucleotides, the CDR3 is TGCAGTGCTAGCAGGAAGGACCCGGACGACTCCTACGAGCAGTACTTC.

V is TRBV7-9 and J is TRBJ2-4; unclear D gene. The closer fit of TRBJ2-7 to the DNA end suggests the J call may be wrong. In germline, CDR1 is SEHNR, CDR2 FQNEAQ (reference sequence). CDR3 length: 14 residues. This chain's CDR3 is CASSLAANYYEQYF. CDR3 nucleotides: TGTGCCAGCAGCTTAGCTGCTAACTATTACGAGCAGTACTTC.

V gene TRBV7-9 combines with J gene TRBJ2-5; the D gene could be TRBD1 or TRBD2 (6 bases each). Trimming removed 1 base from V and 11 bases from J, with 23 bases in between. The length of the CDR3 is 16 residues. CDR1 and CDR2 from the germline V gene are SEHNR and FQNEAQ (reference sequence). The CDR3 spells CASSLVSGRGTEVQYF. Written as DNA, the CDR3 is TGTGCCAGCAGCTTAGTGTCGGGAAGGGGGACTGAAGTGCAGTACTTC.

DNA of the CDR3: TGCAGTGCTTACGGTAGGGGATCCCCCCTGAATGAGCAGTTCTTC. Translating gives CSAYGRGSPLNEQFF. The gene calls are TRBV20-1 and TRBJ2-1; the D gene is possibly TRBD1 (5 bases). Looked up from germline, CDR1 is DFQATT and CDR2 is SNEGSKA (reference sequence). The CDR3 spans 15 residues. Trimming removed 5 bases from V and 7 bases from J, with 21 bases in between.

The chain joins TRBV7-9 to TRBJ2-7; D uncertain. Germline CDR1 SEHNR, CDR2 FQNEAQ (reference sequence). V was clipped by 1 base and J by 6 bases, with 7 bases between them. CDR3 length: 12 residues. The CDR3 loop reads CASSLGRSEQYF. The DNA of the CDR3 is TGTGCCAGCAGCTTAGGGCGGAGCGAGCAGTACTTC.

The chain is built from TRBV20-1 and TRBJ1-1; TRBD1 might be the D (5 bases). This CDR3 contains 14 residues. Trimming cost V 1 base and J 5 bases, with 14 bases left between them. Germline V gene data show CDR1 as DFQATT and CDR2 as SNEGSKA (reference sequence). The CDR3 is CSARVPGRGTEAFF. In nucleotides, the CDR3 is TGCAGTGCTAGAGTCCCAGGGAGGGGAACTGAAGCTTTCTTT.

The chain recombines TRBV15 with TRBJ2-1; 12 positions match TRBD2. CDR1 and CDR2 from the germline V gene are LNHNV and YYDKDF (reference sequence). There are 16 residues in the CDR3. V lost 5 bases and J lost 1; bases outside the gene matches: 3. CDR3 sequence (DNA): TGTGCCACCAGCCGCGGACTAGCGGGGTCCTACAATGAGCAGTTCTTC. This translates into CATSRGLAGSYNEQFF.

The chain recombines TRBV7-9 with TRBJ2-3, with TRBD2 matching over 12 bases. Looked up from germline, CDR1 is SEHNR and CDR2 is FQNEAQ (reference sequence). Trimming cost V 1 base and J 5 bases; bases outside gene matches: 4. The CDR3 runs to 16 residues. This chain's CDR3 is CASSLDVTSGRDTQYF. In DNA, the CDR3 is TGTGCCAGCAGCTTAGATGTGACTAGCGGGAGAGATACGCAGTATTTT.

V usage is TRBV20-1 and J usage is TRBJ1-2; TRBD1 matches 7 bases. The germline V gene encodes CDR1 DFQATT and CDR2 SNEGSKA (reference sequence). V was clipped by 5 bases and J by 4 bases; unmatched bases: 10. This CDR3 has 14 amino acids. This chain's CDR3 is CSAEGQELRYGYTF. The DNA of the CDR3 is TGCAGTGCTGAAGGACAGGAGCTGCGCTATGGCTACACCTTC.

This clonotype was counted between two and nine times. J is TRBJ2-7 and V is TRBV18; D is uncertain. Germline CDR1 KGHSH, CDR2 LQKENI. The CDR3 runs to 14 residues. Trimming took off 3 bases at V and 2 bases at J, with 11 bases between the two ends. The CDR3 bases are TGTGCCAGCTCACCCGGCTCCCGTGCCTACGAGCAGTACTTC. Protein: CASSPGSRAYEQYF.

This chain uses TRBV24-1 with TRBJ2-1; D unresolved. The CDR3 sequence is 13 residues long. The germline V gene encodes CDR1 KGHDR and CDR2 SFDVKD. V dropped 5 bases and J dropped 2 bases, with 6 bases sitting between them. CDR3 coding DNA: TGTGCCACCAGTGCCCTCCCCTACAATGAGCAGTTCTTC. Its protein is CATSALPYNEQFF.